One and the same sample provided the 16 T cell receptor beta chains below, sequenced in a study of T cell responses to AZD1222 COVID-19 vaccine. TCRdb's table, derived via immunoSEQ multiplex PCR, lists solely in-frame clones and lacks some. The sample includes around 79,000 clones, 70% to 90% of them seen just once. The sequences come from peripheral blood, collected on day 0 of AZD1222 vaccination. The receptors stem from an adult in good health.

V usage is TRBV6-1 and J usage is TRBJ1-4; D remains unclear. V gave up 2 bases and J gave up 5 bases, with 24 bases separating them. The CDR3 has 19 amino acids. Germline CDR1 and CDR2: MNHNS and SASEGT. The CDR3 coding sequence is TGTGCCAGCAGTGAAATCGGTGACTGGACTGGGCAGGAAAATGAAAAACTGTTTTTT. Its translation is CASSEIGDWTGQENEKLFF.

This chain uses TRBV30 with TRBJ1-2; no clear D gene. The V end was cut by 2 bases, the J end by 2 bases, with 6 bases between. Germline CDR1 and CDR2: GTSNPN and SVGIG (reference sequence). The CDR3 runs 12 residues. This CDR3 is CAWSPANYGYTF. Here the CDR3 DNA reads TGTGCCTGGAGTCCAGCCAACTATGGCTACACCTTC.

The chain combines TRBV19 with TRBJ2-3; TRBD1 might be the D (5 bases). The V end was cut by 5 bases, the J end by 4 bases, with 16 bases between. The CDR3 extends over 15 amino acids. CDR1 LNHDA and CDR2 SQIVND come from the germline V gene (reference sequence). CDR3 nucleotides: TGTGCCAGTAGTCGTGGGGCAACACATCCAGATACGCAGTATTTT. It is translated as CASSRGATHPDTQYF.

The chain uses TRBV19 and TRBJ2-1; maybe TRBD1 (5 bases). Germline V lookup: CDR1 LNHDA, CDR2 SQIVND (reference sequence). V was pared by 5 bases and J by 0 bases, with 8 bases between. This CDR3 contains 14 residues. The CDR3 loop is CASSDRTSYNEQFF. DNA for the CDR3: TGTGCCAGTAGTGACAGAACCTCCTACAATGAGCAGTTCTTC. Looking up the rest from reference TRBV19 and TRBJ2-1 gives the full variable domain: DGGITQSPKYLFRKEGQNVTLSCEQNLNHDAMYWYRQDPGQGLRLIYYSQIVNDFQKGDIAEGYSVSREKKESFPLTVTSAQKNPTAFYLCASSDRTSYNEQFFGPGTRLTVL.

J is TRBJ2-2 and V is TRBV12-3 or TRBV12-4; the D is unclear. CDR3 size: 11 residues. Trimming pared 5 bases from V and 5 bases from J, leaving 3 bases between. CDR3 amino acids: CASSHTGELFF. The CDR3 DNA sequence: TGTGCCAGCAGTCATACCGGGGAGCTGTTTTTT.

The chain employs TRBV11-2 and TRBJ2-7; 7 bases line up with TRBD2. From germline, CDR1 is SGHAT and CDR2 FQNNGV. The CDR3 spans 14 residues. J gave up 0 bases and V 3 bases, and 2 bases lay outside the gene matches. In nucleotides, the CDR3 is TGTGCCAGCAGCTTGGGGGGGAGCTCCTACGAGCAGTACTTC. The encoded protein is CASSLGGSSYEQYF.

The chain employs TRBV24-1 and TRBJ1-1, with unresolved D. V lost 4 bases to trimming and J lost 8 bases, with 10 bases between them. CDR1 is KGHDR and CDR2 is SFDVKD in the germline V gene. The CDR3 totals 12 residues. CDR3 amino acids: CATSDRTGEAFF. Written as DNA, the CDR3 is TGTGCCACCAGTGACAGGACTGGAGAAGCTTTCTTT.

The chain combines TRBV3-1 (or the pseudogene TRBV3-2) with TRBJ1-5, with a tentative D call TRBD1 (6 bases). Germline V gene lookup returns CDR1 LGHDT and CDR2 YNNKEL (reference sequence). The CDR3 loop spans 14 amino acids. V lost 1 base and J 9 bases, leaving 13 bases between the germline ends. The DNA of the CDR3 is TGTGCCAGCAGCCAAGGACAGGCCCACGCGCCCCAGCATTTT. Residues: CASSQGQAHAPQHF.

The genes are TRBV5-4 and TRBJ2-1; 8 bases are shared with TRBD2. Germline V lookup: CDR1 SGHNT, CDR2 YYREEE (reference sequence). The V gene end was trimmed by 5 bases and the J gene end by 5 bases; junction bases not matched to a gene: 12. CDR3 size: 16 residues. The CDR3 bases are TGTGCCAGCAGGACTCAACTAGCGGTGGGGAACAATGAGCAGTTCTTC. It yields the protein CASRTQLAVGNNEQFF.

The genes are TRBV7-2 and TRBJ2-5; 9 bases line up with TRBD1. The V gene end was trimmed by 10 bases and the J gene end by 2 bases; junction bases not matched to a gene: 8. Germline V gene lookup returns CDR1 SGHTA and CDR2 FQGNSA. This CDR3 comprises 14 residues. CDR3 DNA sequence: TGTGCCACCCCGGGACAGGGTTTTCAAGAGACCCAGTACTTC. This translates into CATPGQGFQETQYF.

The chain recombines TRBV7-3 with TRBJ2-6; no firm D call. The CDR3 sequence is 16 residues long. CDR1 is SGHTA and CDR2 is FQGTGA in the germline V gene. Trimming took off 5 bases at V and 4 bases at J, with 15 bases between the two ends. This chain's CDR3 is CASSPPGPSGANVLTF. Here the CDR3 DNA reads TGTGCCAGCAGCCCTCCTGGACCCTCCGGGGCCAACGTCCTGACTTTC.

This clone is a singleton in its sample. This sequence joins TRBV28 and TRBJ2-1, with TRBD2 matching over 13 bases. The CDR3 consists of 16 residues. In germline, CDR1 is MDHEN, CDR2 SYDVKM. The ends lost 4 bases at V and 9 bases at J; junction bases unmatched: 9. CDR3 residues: CASSSRTSGSHSEQFF. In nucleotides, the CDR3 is TGTGCCAGCAGTTCCCGGACTAGCGGGAGTCATAGTGAGCAGTTCTTC. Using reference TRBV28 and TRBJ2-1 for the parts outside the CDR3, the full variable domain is DVKVTQSSRYLVKRTGEKVFLECVQDMDHENMFWYRQDPGLGLRLIYFSYDVKMKEKGDIPEGYSVSREKKERFSLILESASTNQTSMYLCASSSRTSGSHSEQFFGPGTRLTVL.

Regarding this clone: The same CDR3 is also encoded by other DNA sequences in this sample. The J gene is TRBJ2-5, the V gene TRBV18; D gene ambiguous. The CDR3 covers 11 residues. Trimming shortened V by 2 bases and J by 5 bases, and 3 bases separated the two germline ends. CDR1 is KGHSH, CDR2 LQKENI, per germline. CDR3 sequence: CASSPGETQYF. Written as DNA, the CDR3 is TGTGCCAGCTCACCAGGGGAGACCCAGTACTTC.

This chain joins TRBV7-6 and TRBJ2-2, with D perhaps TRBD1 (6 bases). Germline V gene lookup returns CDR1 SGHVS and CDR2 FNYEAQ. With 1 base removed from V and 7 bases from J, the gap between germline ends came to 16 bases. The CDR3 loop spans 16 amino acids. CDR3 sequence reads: CASSLGRQVHGGELFF. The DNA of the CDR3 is TGTGCCAGCAGCTTAGGAAGACAGGTTCATGGCGGGGAGCTGTTTTTT.

The CDR3 sequence: CASSRGTGGGKAFF. DNA of the CDR3: TGTGCCAGCAGTCGCGGGACAGGTGGCGGGAAAGCTTTCTTT. The chain carries TRBV6-5 and TRBJ1-1; 8 bases agree with TRBD1. The CDR3 consists of 14 residues. Germline V gene sequence: CDR1 MNHEY, CDR2 SVGAGI. V shed 5 bases and J 9 bases; nucleotides not matched to a gene: 11.

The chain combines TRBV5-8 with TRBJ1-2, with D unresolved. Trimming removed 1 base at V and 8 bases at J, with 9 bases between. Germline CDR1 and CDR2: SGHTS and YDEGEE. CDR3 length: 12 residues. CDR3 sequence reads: CASSLIYGGYTF. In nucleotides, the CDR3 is TGTGCCAGCAGCTTGATTTACGGGGGCTACACCTTC.